Shown below are 2 T cell receptor beta chains from a single sample sequenced in a study of post-analysis software for immune sequencing data. Study observations and caveats: When patients were compared with controls, about 5 TRBV segments were more frequent, TRBV5-6, TRBV5-1 and TRBV20-1 among them.

Unique molecular identifiers tagged the TCR beta cDNA libraries. TCRdb re-called the PCR reads with MiXCR, one entry per CDR3 protein. The sample yields approximately 350,000 distinct CDR3 sequences, approximately 38% seen once. For these TCRs, the target antigens are not known. Input material: blood. The receptors come from a girl aged 10-17 years with multiple sclerosis.

The CDR3 loop reads CASSFGDRGQETQYF. The CDR3, as DNA: TGCGCCAGCAGCTTCGGGGACAGGGGGCAAGAGACCCAGTACTTC. The chain couples TRBV5-1 to TRBJ2-5, with 11 positions matching TRBD1. Trimming cost V 2 bases and J 2 bases; bases outside gene matches: 2. Germline loops: CDR1 SGHRS, CDR2 YFSETQ. The CDR3 length is 15 residues.

The genes are TRBV24-1 and TRBJ1-1; D is unclear. CDR3 size: 13 residues. V was trimmed by 7 bases and J by 0 bases, leaving 8 bases between them. Germline CDR1 reads KGHDR; CDR2 reads SFDVKD. Here the CDR3 DNA reads TGTGCCACCAGAGGACCGCTGAACACTGAAGCTTTCTTT. This encodes CATRGPLNTEAFF.